This T cell receptor (beta chain) was obtained from a study of T cell repertoires in cytomegalovirus infection. TCRdb reprocessed the reads via MiXCR and lists one record per CDR3 protein. Of 700,000 to 900,000 distinct CDR3 sequences listed, roughly 28% are singletons. Trimming pared 0 bases from V and 2 bases from J, leaving 3 bases between. CDR1 and CDR2 (germline): SEHNR, FQNEAQ (reference sequence). The CDR3 sequence is 13 residues long. This clonotype has ten or more counts. Its antigen remains unknown. This clonotype was obtained from a human donor in good health (CMV status not recorded). Some clones in this sample may be carry-over from other donors' samples. The starting material was cultured CD8+ T cells from PBMCs, obtained from culture after CMV antigen stimulation. This rearrangement joins TRBV7-9 to TRBJ2-3, with D unclear. The CDR3 is CASSLAYTDTQYF. The CDR3 DNA is TGTGCCAGCAGCTTAGCATACACAGATACGCAGTATTTT.